These 3 T cell receptor beta chains came from one sample sequenced in a study of OX40 agonist ivuxolimab in advanced cancers. Sequencing was performed with immunoSEQ multiplex PCR; in TCRdb, only in-frame clones are kept and a portion is missing. The profile shows 35,000 to 45,000 clones, about 87% of them singletons. The sequencing here drew on CD4+ or CD8+ T cells sorted from blood, taken in a trial of the OX40 agonist ivuxolimab. The receptors derive from an adult with an advanced solid tumor such as melanoma, head and neck, liver or kidney cancer.

This chain uses TRBV9 with TRBJ1-2; D not certain. Trimming pared 4 bases from V and 2 bases from J, leaving 15 bases between. CDR1 and CDR2 (germline): SGDLS, YYNGEE. This CDR3 region has 15 residues. The CDR3 is CASSPREAENYGYTF. The CDR3 DNA is TGTGCCAGCAGCCCTCGGGAGGCAGAAAACTATGGCTACACCTTC.

This chain connects TRBV9 to TRBJ2-7, with D perhaps matching TRBD2 (7 bases). CDR1 SGDLS and CDR2 YYNGEE come from the germline V gene. The CDR3 loop spans 15 amino acids. With 4 bases removed from V and 4 bases from J, the gap between germline ends came to 18 bases. The DNA for the CDR3 is TGTGCCAGCAGCCGCTCAGGCGGGGGCCCTTACGAGCAGTACTTC. This encodes CASSRSGGGPYEQYF.

J is TRBJ1-2 and V is TRBV14; tentatively, D is TRBD1 (6 bases). V was pared by 0 bases and J by 7 bases, with 15 bases between. This CDR3 comprises 15 residues. The germline V gene encodes CDR1 SGHDN and CDR2 FVKESK. The CDR3 protein is CASSQEGAGTAGYTF. The DNA for the CDR3 is TGTGCCAGCAGCCAAGAGGGGGCAGGGACGGCTGGCTACACCTTC.